These T cell receptor beta chains were read from a single sample in a study of T cell responses to AZD1222 COVID-19 vaccine. This table comes from immunoSEQ multiplex PCR, and its TCRdb copy is limited to in-frame clones, with some not included. The sample holds approximately 91,000 clones, about 91% seen once. Sequencing used peripheral blood, obtained 28 days after the second AZD1222 dose. All receptors derive from an adult who received the AZD1222 COVID-19 vaccine. Each CDR3 is given without its conserved first and last residue.

CDR3 protein	V gene	J gene
ASSVDAAGIGEAF	TRBV5-1	TRBJ1-1
ATSIDNTGELF	TRBV24-1	TRBJ2-2
ASRTGRSSGNTIY	TRBV7-8	TRBJ1-3
ASSLDRLGPQH	TRBV7-2	TRBJ1-5
AISDSGRQDTQY	TRBV10-3	TRBJ2-3
SVRRGLGGELF	TRBV29-1	TRBJ2-2
AWSVGLAYEQY	TRBV30	TRBJ2-7
ASSILPSYEQY	TRBV6-6	TRBJ2-7
ASTQLGAGGNTGELF	TRBV19	TRBJ2-2
ASRISGTGDYGYT	TRBV19	TRBJ1-2
ASRQDSNSNQPQH	TRBV7-6	TRBJ1-5
ASSFGGSGNTIY	TRBV5-5	TRBJ1-3
SVRLLWVNTEAF	TRBV29-1	TRBJ1-1
ASSPWTEQETQY	TRBV25-1	TRBJ2-5
ASSDGQGSWETQY	TRBV9	TRBJ2-5
ASSPTGRSNQPQH	TRBV9	TRBJ1-5
AWNGPSGVLF	TRBV30	TRBJ1-4
ASSVVGGGELF	TRBV5-4	TRBJ2-2
ASSQVSGQTKGALH	TRBV4-1	TRBJ1-6
ASSLRGGFYGYT	TRBV27	TRBJ1-2
ASSLWDNKYEQY	TRBV5-6	TRBJ2-7